The 24 T cell receptor beta chains listed next were all sequenced from one sample in a study of T cell responses to AZD1222 COVID-19 vaccine. The protocol was immunoSEQ multiplex PCR, while the TCRdb copy is restricted to in-frame clones and leaves out a portion. The table has 90,000 to 100,000 clones, approximately 84% seen once; the top ten hold around 14%. This specimen was peripheral blood, taken 28 days after the second AZD1222 dose. The receptors come from an adult who received the AZD1222 COVID-19 vaccine.

The J gene is TRBJ2-1, the V gene TRBV10-3; 9 bases line up with TRBD2. Germline lookup yields CDR1 ENHRY and CDR2 SYGVKD. The CDR3 contains 14 residues. The V and J ends lost 2 bases and 6 bases, in that order; junction bases with no gene match: 2. CDR3 sequence: CAISEAGGTNEQFF. In nucleotides, the CDR3 is TGTGCCATCAGTGAGGCGGGAGGGACCAATGAGCAGTTCTTC.

This chain joins TRBV5-1 and TRBJ1-5; unclear D gene. Trimming took 4 bases from V and 10 from J, leaving 18 bases between them. Germline V CDR1 and CDR2: SGHRS, YFSETQ. The CDR3 has 14 amino acids. As DNA, the CDR3 is TGCGCCAGCAGCCCTGGACCCGACGATGAACCCCAGCATTTT. Translation gives CASSPGPDDEPQHF.

This sequence joins TRBV15 and TRBJ1-1; D unresolved. The CDR3 sequence is 16 residues long. The V and J ends lost 5 bases and 0 bases respectively, with 16 bases between them. In germline, CDR1 is LNHNV, CDR2 YYDKDF (reference sequence). The CDR3 spells CATSPRRPRVNTEAFF. The CDR3 DNA reads TGTGCCACCAGCCCCCGTAGGCCAAGGGTGAACACTGAAGCTTTCTTT. The whole variable domain, filled in from reference TRBV15 and TRBJ1-1, reads DAMVIQNPRYQVTQFGKPVTLSCSQTLNHNVMYWYQQKSSQAPKLLFHYYDKDFNNEADTPDNFQSRRPNTSFCFLDIRSPGLGDTAMYLCATSPRRPRVNTEAFFGQGTRLTVV.

CDR3 in amino acids: CASSASRDSPLHF. CDR3 DNA sequence: TGTGCCAGCAGCGCATCCCGCGATTCACCCCTCCACTTT. The chain joins TRBV7-9 to TRBJ1-6; D unresolved. Germline assignment: CDR1 SEHNR and CDR2 FQNEAQ (reference sequence). The V end was cut by 5 bases, the J end by 8 bases, with 10 bases between. The CDR3 runs 13 residues.

The CDR3 coding sequence is TGTGCCAGCACTGATAGAAAAGGCTCCAATGAGCAGTTCTTC. This translates into CASTDRKGSNEQFF. The V and J genes are TRBV27 and TRBJ2-1; D gene ambiguous. Germline CDR1 reads MNHEY; CDR2 reads SMNVEV (reference sequence). The CDR3 is 14 residues long. V was shortened by 7 bases and J by 6 bases, with 16 bases between the two germline ends.

J is TRBJ2-4 and V is TRBV6-5; 8 positions match TRBD1. CDR1 is MNHEY and CDR2 is SVGAGI in the germline V gene. V dropped 6 bases and J dropped 7; count of bases not matched to a gene: 11. This CDR3 has 15 residues. The CDR3 region has the DNA TGTGCCAGCAGCCAAAGACAGGGGAATATCAACATTCAGTACTTC. Amino acids: CASSQRQGNINIQYF.

This chain connects TRBV7-2 to TRBJ2-3; 7 bases are shared with TRBD1. V shed 5 bases and J 3 bases; nucleotides not matched to a gene: 11. The CDR3 length is 16 residues. In germline, CDR1 is SGHTA, CDR2 FQGNSA. The DNA of the CDR3 is TGTGCCAGCAGCACACCAGGCCGACAGGGAACAGATACGCAGTATTTT. Translation: CASSTPGRQGTDTQYF.

This clone was counted between two and nine times. The V and J genes are TRBV27 and TRBJ1-5, with D perhaps matching TRBD1 (5 bases). Trimming removed 6 bases at V and 0 bases at J, with 18 bases between. The CDR3 contains 17 residues. Germline CDR1 MNHEY, CDR2 SMNVEV (reference sequence). The CDR3 sequence is CASSKTQGGGSNQPQHF. CDR3 nucleotide sequence: TGTGCCAGCAGCAAAACGCAGGGTGGGGGTAGCAATCAGCCCCAGCATTTT.

The chain carries TRBV2 and TRBJ2-5; perhaps TRBD2 as D (6 bases). The V end lost 1 base, the J end lost 4 bases, and 16 bases lay between the germline ends. CDR1 SNHLY and CDR2 FYNNEI come from the germline V gene. There are 16 residues in the CDR3. The CDR3, as DNA: TGTGCCAGCAGTGAAGTGGTGGGATCGGGAGTAGAGACCCAGTACTTC. Its translation is CASSEVVGSGVETQYF.

The chain is built from TRBV5-6 and TRBJ2-7; 10 positions agree with TRBD2. V was pared by 4 bases and J by 6 bases, with 16 bases of the junction left unmatched. The CDR3 totals 17 residues. CDR1 is SGHDT, CDR2 YYEEEE, per germline. The CDR3 loop reads CASSPGLRAGGPVEQYF. CDR3 DNA sequence: TGTGCCAGCAGCCCGGGTCTCCGAGCGGGAGGGCCTGTCGAGCAGTACTTC. Looking up the rest from reference TRBV5-6 and TRBJ2-7 gives the full variable domain: DAGVTQSPTHLIKTRGQQVTLRCSPKSGHDTVSWYQQALGQGPQFIFQYYEEEERQRGNFPDRFSGHQFPNYSSELNVNALLLGDSALYLCASSPGLRAGGPVEQYFGPGTRLTVT.

This clone was found once. The chain couples TRBV3-1 (or the pseudogene TRBV3-2) to TRBJ2-3, with unresolved D. Germline V lookup: CDR1 LGHDT, CDR2 YNNKEL (reference sequence). V lost 4 bases, J lost 2 bases, and 13 bases lay in between. This CDR3 is 15 amino acids long. The chain's CDR3 is CASSPDQAHTDTQYF. CDR3 bases: TGTGCCAGCAGCCCGGACCAAGCCCACACAGATACGCAGTATTTT.

The chain is built from TRBV5-4 and TRBJ1-1; no clear D. Per the germline V gene, CDR1 is SGHNT and CDR2 is YYREEE (reference sequence). CDR3 length equals 12 residues. The V end was cut by 0 bases, the J end by 2 bases, with 2 bases between. CDR3 residues: CASSLANTEAFF. The CDR3 coding sequence is TGTGCCAGCAGCTTGGCCAACACTGAAGCTTTCTTT.

The J gene is TRBJ1-2, the V gene TRBV7-2, with D uncertain. Trimming removed 5 bases at V and 2 bases at J, with 12 bases between. The length of the CDR3 is 14 residues. The germline gives CDR1 SGHTA, CDR2 FQGNSA. The CDR3 is CASSPQTVNYGYTF. The CDR3 DNA is TGTGCCAGCAGCCCGCAAACAGTGAACTATGGCTACACCTTC.

V and J are TRBV6-2 or TRBV6-3 and TRBJ1-5; D is uncertain. V shed 4 bases and J shed 2 bases, with 15 bases lying between them. The CDR3 totals 16 residues. CDR1 and CDR2 from the germline V gene are MNHEY and SVGEGT. The CDR3 DNA follows: TGTGCCAGCAGTTTTTCCCCCCTCATTGGCAATCAGCCCCAGCATTTT. Translation gives CASSFSPLIGNQPQHF.

V gene TRBV6-5 combines with J gene TRBJ2-3; D is unclear. Germline V gene lookup returns CDR1 MNHEY and CDR2 SVGAGI. The V gene lost 1 base and the J gene lost 6 bases, with 8 bases spanning the gap. The CDR3 sequence is 13 residues long. Here the CDR3 reads CASSYLSRDTQYF. DNA of the CDR3: TGTGCCAGCAGTTACTTATCTAGGGATACGCAGTATTTT.

V usage is TRBV7-7 and J usage is TRBJ2-7; tentatively, D is TRBD1 (6 bases). The CDR3 has 13 amino acids. Between the trimmed V and J ends, which lost 5 bases and 7 bases, there was a span of 15 bases. Germline V CDR1 and CDR2: SSHAT, FNYEAQ (reference sequence). Here the CDR3 reads CASSPKQGREQYF. The DNA of the CDR3 is TGTGCCAGCAGCCCTAAACAGGGAAGGGAGCAGTACTTC. The full variable domain, completed using reference TRBV7-7 and TRBJ2-7, is GAGVSQSPRYKVTKRGQDVTLRCDPISSHATLYWYQQALGQGPEFLTYFNYEAQPDKSGLPSDRFSAERPEGSISTLTIQRTEQRDSAMYRCASSPKQGREQYFGPGTRLTVT.

The genes are TRBV4-3 and TRBJ2-7, with 12 bases matching TRBD2. CDR3 length: 16 amino acids. Germline V gene lookup returns CDR1 LGHNA and CDR2 YSLEER. V lost 2 bases, J lost 5 bases, and 7 bases stayed unmatched. CDR3: CASSQQTSGSQDEQYF. CDR3 nucleotides: TGCGCCAGCAGCCAACAGACTAGCGGGAGCCAGGACGAGCAGTACTTC.

V and J are TRBV11-3 and TRBJ1-3; D uncertain. V was trimmed by 5 bases and J by 4 bases, leaving 9 bases between them. This CDR3 region has 13 residues. In germline, CDR1 is SGHNT, CDR2 YENEEA. Here the CDR3 reads CASSGVEGNTIYF. In nucleotides, the CDR3 is TGTGCCAGCAGCGGTGTCGAGGGAAACACCATATATTTT.

The chain uses TRBV5-1 and TRBJ1-1; D gene ambiguous. Germline V gene lookup returns CDR1 SGHRS and CDR2 YFSETQ. V gave up 4 bases and J gave up 4 bases, with 20 bases separating them. This CDR3 contains 16 residues. CDR3 coding DNA: TGCGCCAGCAGCCAGTTAGTTCGAAGGATGGGCACTGAAGCTTTCTTT. The encoded protein is CASSQLVRRMGTEAFF.

V gene TRBV9 combines with J gene TRBJ2-5; D ambiguous. This CDR3 is 14 amino acids long. Germline CDR1 reads SGDLS; CDR2 reads YYNGEE. V was clipped by 0 bases and J by 0 bases, with 6 bases between them. The DNA for the CDR3 is TGTGCCAGCAGCGTAGAGTGGTACCAAGAGACCCAGTACTTC. Residues: CASSVEWYQETQYF.

The V and J genes are TRBV2 and TRBJ2-3; weak D call: TRBD2 (6 bases). The CDR3 contains 16 residues. Germline V gives CDR1 SNHLY, CDR2 FYNNEI. Trimming cost V 6 bases and J 2 bases, with 18 bases left between them. The CDR3 DNA sequence: TGTGCCAGCAGACCCTCCGGGGACTTATACACAGATACGCAGTATTTT. Translation gives CASRPSGDLYTDTQYF.

The chain uses TRBV29-1 and TRBJ1-2; tentative D call: TRBD1 (5 bases). Trimming cost V 7 bases and J 5 bases, with 23 bases left between them. The CDR3 spans 15 residues. The germline CDR1 and CDR2 sequences are SQVTM and ANQGSEA. The CDR3 loop is CSADAFTGTDYGYTF. The CDR3 nucleotides read TGCAGCGCTGACGCATTTACCGGGACCGATTATGGCTACACCTTC.

This chain uses TRBV19 with TRBJ1-1; D gene uncertain. V lost 4 bases, J lost 7 bases, and 13 bases lay in between. The CDR3 runs 13 residues. Germline lookup yields CDR1 LNHDA and CDR2 SQIVND (reference sequence). CDR3 sequence (DNA): TGTGCCAGTAGTACGATGAAGTCTGGTGAAGCTTTCTTT. Amino acids: CASSTMKSGEAFF.

The chain has TRBV4-3 and TRBJ1-6; a weak D match, TRBD1 (6 bases). The V gene lost 4 bases and the J gene lost 3 bases, with 13 bases spanning the gap. From germline, CDR1 is LGHNA and CDR2 YSLEER. This CDR3 spans 16 amino acids. The CDR3 DNA reads TGCGCCAGCAGCCTAAACAGGGCCGGCTATAATTCACCCCTCCACTTT. It yields the protein CASSLNRAGYNSPLHF.